These 25 T cell receptor beta chains were all obtained from the same sample, sequenced in a study of T-cell reconstitution after alpha-beta-depleted transplantation in children. Unique molecular identifiers tagged the TCRbeta library. MiXCR, run by TCRdb on the PCR reads, gives a single entry per CDR3 protein. The table shows roughly 120,000 distinct CDR3 sequences, with under 30% occurring only once. The sample was PBMCs, mostly from graft donor cells, taken 180 days after TCRalphabeta/CD19-depleted stem cell transplant. These receptors were obtained from a male patient aged 2-10 years who had a stem cell transplant for chronic granulomatous disease, so the T cells may come from the graft donor.

This clonotype has a count of ten or more. The chain couples TRBV20-1 to TRBJ2-3; the match to TRBD2 covers 7 bases. Trimming at V came to 4 bases and at J to 4 bases, leaving 20 bases not matched to a gene. The CDR3 contains 18 residues. Germline V gene data show CDR1 as DFQATT and CDR2 as SNEGSKA (reference sequence). The CDR3 loop reads CSANDGTGGSSLADTQYF. The CDR3, as DNA: TGCAGTGCTAACGACGGGACTGGCGGGAGTAGTTTGGCAGATACGCAGTATTTT.

CDR3 protein: CASSQGIGELFF. CDR3 sequence (DNA): TGTGCCAGCAGCCAGGGCATCGGGGAGCTGTTTTTT. V usage is TRBV12-3 or TRBV12-4 and J usage is TRBJ2-2; maybe TRBD1 (5 bases). The CDR3 spans 12 residues. Trimming left V 6 bases short and J 7 bases short, with 9 bases between.

This chain joins TRBV7-6 and TRBJ2-5; D is perhaps TRBD2 (7 bases). The CDR3 spans 15 residues. Germline values: CDR1 SGHVS, CDR2 FNYEAQ. The V end lost 6 bases, the J end lost 2 bases, and 16 bases lay between the germline ends. CDR3 loop: CASRRGGARQETQYF. CDR3 in DNA: TGTGCCAGCAGGCGTGGGGGGGCCCGACAAGAGACCCAGTACTTC.

This clonotype was recorded a few times. The V gene is TRBV7-6, the J gene TRBJ1-5; D remains ambiguous. The CDR3 consists of 14 residues. Trimming cost V 1 base and J 4 bases, with 8 bases left between them. CDR1 is SGHVS and CDR2 is FNYEAQ in the germline V gene. The CDR3 nucleotides read TGTGCCAGCAGCTTAGGGCCTTCTAATCAGCCCCAGCATTTT. As protein: CASSLGPSNQPQHF.

This clonotype was seen ten or more times. The V and J genes are TRBV10-3 and TRBJ1-1, with D uncertain. The ends were cut back, 11 bases at V and 4 bases at J, with 11 bases in the middle. Looked up from germline, CDR1 is ENHRY and CDR2 is SYGVKD. This CDR3 has 11 residues. The DNA for the CDR3 is TGTGCCGCCTCTCGGGGCACTGAAGCTTTCTTT. Protein product: CAASRGTEAFF.

This clonotype was seen at least ten times. Written as DNA, the CDR3 is TGTGCCAGCAGCCAAGATCCGGCTGTCACTGAAGCTTTCTTT. Translated: CASSQDPAVTEAFF. The V and J genes are TRBV3-1 and TRBJ1-1, with D uncertain. The CDR3 is 14 amino acids. Trimming took off 0 bases at V and 4 bases at J, with 9 bases between the two ends. The germline gives CDR1 LGHDT, CDR2 YNNKEL (reference sequence).

This clonotype was observed a few times. The rearrangement joins TRBV15 to TRBJ1-4; D unclear. This CDR3 region has 13 residues. Germline V gene data show CDR1 as LNHNV and CDR2 as YYDKDF (reference sequence). The V and J ends lost 5 bases and 8 bases respectively, with 12 bases between them. CDR3 coding DNA: TGTGCCACCAGCTCCAGAGGCACGGAAAAACTGTTTTTT. This codes for CATSSRGTEKLFF. Complete variable domain (other parts from reference TRBV15 and TRBJ1-4): DAMVIQNPRYQVTQFGKPVTLSCSQTLNHNVMYWYQQKSSQAPKLLFHYYDKDFNNEADTPDNFQSRRPNTSFCFLDIRSPGLGDTAMYLCATSSRGTEKLFFGSGTQLSVL.

This clonotype was observed a few times. The germline gene is not matched at one end of the junction; a read error may be the cause. As DNA, the CDR3 is TGTGCTAGCAGCTCAAATTTGGGGGGCGAGCAGTACTTC. Amino acids: CASSSNLGGEQYF. This chain joins TRBV7-7 and TRBJ2-7; a possible D gene is TRBD2 (6 bases). CDR1 and CDR2 (germline): SSHAT, FNYEAQ (reference sequence). This CDR3 has 13 residues.

This chain joins TRBV12-3 or TRBV12-4 and TRBJ1-2, with D tentatively TRBD1 (5 bases). The CDR3 consists of 15 residues. Trimming cost V 6 bases and J 0 bases, with 14 bases left between them. CDR3 protein: CASRPSGTANYGYTF. In DNA, the CDR3 is TGTGCCAGCAGGCCCTCCGGGACGGCTAACTATGGCTACACCTTC.

This chain joins TRBV15 and TRBJ2-7; 9 nucleotides align to TRBD2. Germline V gene sequence: CDR1 LNHNV, CDR2 YYDKDF (reference sequence). The CDR3 totals 20 residues. V was clipped by 1 base and J by 0 bases; unmatched bases: 16. The CDR3 region has the DNA TGTGCCACCAGCAGAGGGATAGCGGCTAGCGGGAATCGTGTCTCCTACGAGCAGTACTTC. Its translation is CATSRGIAASGNRVSYEQYF. Full variable domain (outside the CDR3, taken from reference TRBV15 and TRBJ2-7): DAMVIQNPRYQVTQFGKPVTLSCSQTLNHNVMYWYQQKSSQAPKLLFHYYDKDFNNEADTPDNFQSRRPNTSFCFLDIRSPGLGDTAMYLCATSRGIAASGNRVSYEQYFGPGTRLTVT.

Only a few counts were recorded for this clonotype. The rearrangement uses TRBV4-2 and TRBJ1-6, with TRBD1 identical over 7 bases. Looked up from germline, CDR1 is LGHNA and CDR2 is YNFKEQ. This CDR3 contains 17 residues. With 1 base clipped from V and 11 bases from J, the junction kept 14 bases outside the gene matches. As DNA, the CDR3 is TGTGCCAGCAGCCAAGTCCCCTTTCGGGACAGCGTGCCACCCCTCCACTTT. This encodes CASSQVPFRDSVPPLHF.

The chain is built from TRBV9 and TRBJ2-3; a possible D gene is TRBD1 (5 bases). V lost 7 bases, J lost 7 bases, and 13 bases lay in between. The CDR3 loop spans 12 amino acids. Germline V gene lookup returns CDR1 SGDLS and CDR2 YYNGEE. CDR3 residues: CASSDTGYTQYF. The CDR3 nucleotides are TGTGCCAGCTCCGATACAGGCTATACGCAGTATTTT.

The CDR3 reads CASTPNGLAQYF. DNA for the CDR3: TGTGCCAGCACCCCAAACGGACTAGCCCAGTACTTC. The V gene is TRBV28, the J gene TRBJ2-5, with TRBD2 matching 7 bases. V shed 7 bases and J 9 bases; nucleotides not matched to a gene: 8. CDR1 is MDHEN, CDR2 SYDVKM, per germline. The CDR3 runs to 12 residues.

Ten or more counts support this clonotype. V gene TRBV12-3 or TRBV12-4 combines with J gene TRBJ1-3, with D hard to call. V was trimmed by 6 bases and J by 4 bases, leaving 7 bases between them. The CDR3 has 12 amino acids. CDR3 nucleotide sequence: TGTGCCAGCAGACCTACGGGAAACACCATATATTTT. Protein product: CASRPTGNTIYF.

This clonotype was seen many times. V is TRBV12-3 or TRBV12-4 and J is TRBJ2-1; 7 nucleotides match TRBD1. The trim removed 7 bases at V and 9 bases at J, leaving 9 bases unmatched. This CDR3 spans 13 amino acids. The CDR3 DNA is TGTGCCAGCACCACGACAGGGCTGGGTGAGCAGTTCTTC. Translated, it gives CASTTTGLGEQFF.

This clonotype was observed a few times. V and J are TRBV5-1 and TRBJ1-2; weak D call: TRBD1 (5 bases). Germline loops: CDR1 SGHRS, CDR2 YFSETQ. The CDR3 sequence is 12 residues long. Trimming stripped 0 bases from V and 7 bases from J, with 7 bases between. The DNA of the CDR3 is TGCGCCAGCAGCTTGGCGGGGACTGGCTACACCTTC. Its translation: CASSLAGTGYTF.

Only a few counts were recorded for this clonotype. CDR3 sequence: CSAPGTGRHNSPLHF. As DNA, the CDR3 is TGCAGTGCTCCCGGGACAGGGCGTCATAATTCACCCCTCCACTTT. The chain uses TRBV20-1 and TRBJ1-6; 9 nucleotides line up with TRBD1. Trimming at V came to 5 bases and at J to 5 bases, leaving 7 bases not matched to a gene. Germline V gene sequence: CDR1 DFQATT, CDR2 SNEGSKA (reference sequence). There are 15 residues in the CDR3.

There are many counts of this clonotype. The V and J genes are TRBV9 and TRBJ2-3, with 13 bases matching TRBD2. Germline V lookup: CDR1 SGDLS, CDR2 YYNGEE. Unmatched junction bases numbered 12, after V lost 0 bases and J lost 8 bases. The CDR3 totals 18 residues. The CDR3 DNA sequence: TGTGCCAGCAGCGTAGGGACTAGCGGGAGTGTTTCACTTAGTACGCAGTATTTT. Translated: CASSVGTSGSVSLSTQYF.

This clonotype has more than one count but fewer than ten. The gene calls are TRBV7-2 and TRBJ2-1, with TRBD1 identical over 9 bases. Germline values: CDR1 SGHTA, CDR2 FQGNSA. The CDR3 is 16 residues long. The J segment lost 3 bases and the V segment lost 5 bases, leaving 8 bases of the junction unmatched. CDR3 sequence reads: CASSESDRGVYNEQFF. In nucleotides, the CDR3 is TGTGCCAGCAGCGAATCCGACAGGGGGGTCTACAATGAGCAGTTCTTC.

The genes are TRBV20-1 and TRBJ1-3; TRBD1 aligns across 7 bases. This CDR3 spans 15 amino acids. V was pared by 6 bases and J by 4 bases, with 12 bases of the junction left unmatched. The germline gives CDR1 DFQATT, CDR2 SNEGSKA (reference sequence). In nucleotides, the CDR3 is TGCAGTGCCCGGCCACCGACAGGGCGAGGAAACACCATATATTTT. Protein: CSARPPTGRGNTIYF.

This clonotype appeared many times. This sequence joins TRBV9 and TRBJ2-7; D might be TRBD1 or TRBD2, each matching 5 bases. Between the trimmed V and J ends, which lost 3 bases and 2 bases, there was a span of 9 bases. Germline CDR1 and CDR2: SGDLS and YYNGEE. The CDR3 extends over 13 amino acids. The CDR3 sequence is CASSGQGAYEQYF. The CDR3 DNA sequence: TGTGCCAGCAGCGGGCAGGGAGCCTACGAGCAGTACTTC.

The J gene is TRBJ2-6, the V gene TRBV9, with 8 bases aligning to TRBD1. Germline values: CDR1 SGDLS, CDR2 YYNGEE. Trimming cost V 1 base and J 2 bases; bases outside gene matches: 2. The CDR3 has 16 amino acids. CDR3 nucleotide sequence: TGTGCCAGCAGCGTATCGGACAGGGCTGGGGCCAACGTCCTGACTTTC. This gives the protein CASSVSDRAGANVLTF.

This clonotype has a handful of counts. This rearrangement joins TRBV5-1 to TRBJ2-1; 7 positions match TRBD2. Germline lookup yields CDR1 SGHRS and CDR2 YFSETQ. This CDR3 region has 12 residues. V lost 4 bases to trimming and J lost 7 bases; unmatched junction nucleotides: 2. DNA of the CDR3: TGCGCCAGCAGCGACGGGGGGAATGAGCAGTTCTTC. As protein: CASSDGGNEQFF.

This clonotype was observed a handful of times. The chain combines TRBV27 with TRBJ2-5, with 7 bases that match TRBD2. CDR3 length: 14 residues. Unmatched junction bases numbered 4, after V lost 6 bases and J lost 0 bases. The germline gives CDR1 MNHEY, CDR2 SMNVEV (reference sequence). The CDR3 DNA follows: TGTGCCAGCAGCCCCGGGGGGTACCAAGAGACCCAGTACTTC. Translated, it gives CASSPGGYQETQYF.

Regarding this clonotype: Its ends do not fully match the called genes, so a read error is possible. The CDR3 coding sequence is TGTGCCATCAGGGAGTTCGATGAGCAGTTCTTC. This encodes CAIREFDEQFF. J is TRBJ2-1 and V is TRBV10-3; D is unresolved. The CDR3 extends over 11 amino acids. CDR1 and CDR2 (germline): ENHRY, SYGVKD.